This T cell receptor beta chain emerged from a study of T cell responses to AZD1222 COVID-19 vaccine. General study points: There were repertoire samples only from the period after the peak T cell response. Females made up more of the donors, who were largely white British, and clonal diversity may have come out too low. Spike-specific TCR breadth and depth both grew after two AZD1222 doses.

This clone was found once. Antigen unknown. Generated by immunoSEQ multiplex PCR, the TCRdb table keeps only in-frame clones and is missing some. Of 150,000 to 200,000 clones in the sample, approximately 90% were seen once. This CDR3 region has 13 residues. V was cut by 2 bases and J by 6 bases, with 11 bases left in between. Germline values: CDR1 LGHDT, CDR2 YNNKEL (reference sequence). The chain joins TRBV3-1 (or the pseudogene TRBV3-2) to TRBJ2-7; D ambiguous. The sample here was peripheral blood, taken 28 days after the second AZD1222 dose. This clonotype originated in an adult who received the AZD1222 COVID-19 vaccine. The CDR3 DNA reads TGTGCCAGCAGCCAAAACGATTGGGGCGAGCAGTACTTC. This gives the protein CASSQNDWGEQYF.